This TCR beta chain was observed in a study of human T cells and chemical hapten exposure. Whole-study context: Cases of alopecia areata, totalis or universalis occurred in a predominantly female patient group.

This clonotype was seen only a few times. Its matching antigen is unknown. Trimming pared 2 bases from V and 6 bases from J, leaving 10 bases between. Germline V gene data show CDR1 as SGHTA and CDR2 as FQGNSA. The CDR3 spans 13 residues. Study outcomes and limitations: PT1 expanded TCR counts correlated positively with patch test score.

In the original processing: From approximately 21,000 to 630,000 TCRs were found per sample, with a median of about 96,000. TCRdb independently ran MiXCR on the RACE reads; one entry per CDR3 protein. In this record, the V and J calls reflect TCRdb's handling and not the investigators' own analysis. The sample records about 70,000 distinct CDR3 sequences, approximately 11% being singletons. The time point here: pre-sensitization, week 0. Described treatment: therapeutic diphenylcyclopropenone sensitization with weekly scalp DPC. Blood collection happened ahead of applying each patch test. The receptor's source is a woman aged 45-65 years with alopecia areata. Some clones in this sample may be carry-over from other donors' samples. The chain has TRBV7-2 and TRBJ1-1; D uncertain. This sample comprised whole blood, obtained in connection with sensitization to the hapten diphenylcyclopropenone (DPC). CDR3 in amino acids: CASSLRSGPEAFF. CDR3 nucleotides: TGTGCCAGCAGCTTAAGGTCAGGCCCTGAAGCTTTCTTT.